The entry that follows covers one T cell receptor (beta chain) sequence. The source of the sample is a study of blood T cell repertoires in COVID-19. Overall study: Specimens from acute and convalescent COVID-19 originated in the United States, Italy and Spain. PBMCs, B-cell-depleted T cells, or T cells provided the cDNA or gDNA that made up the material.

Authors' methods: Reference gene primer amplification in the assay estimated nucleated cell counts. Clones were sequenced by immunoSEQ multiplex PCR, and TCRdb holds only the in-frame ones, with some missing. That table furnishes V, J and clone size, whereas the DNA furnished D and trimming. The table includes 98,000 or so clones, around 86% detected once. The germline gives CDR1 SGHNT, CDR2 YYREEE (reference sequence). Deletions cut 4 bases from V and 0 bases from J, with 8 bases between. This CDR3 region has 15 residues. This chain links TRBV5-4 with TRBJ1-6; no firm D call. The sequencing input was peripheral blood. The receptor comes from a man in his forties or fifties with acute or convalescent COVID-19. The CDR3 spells CASSPGVSYNSPLHF. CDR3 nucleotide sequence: TGTGCCAGCAGCCCCGGGGTCTCCTATAATTCACCCCTCCACTTT.